This T cell receptor beta chain emerged from a study of blood T cell repertoires in COVID-19 (TCRdb year 2020). In the study overall: Samples from collaborators originated in the United States, Italy and Spain and spanned both the acute and convalescent phases of COVID-19. The material from the prospective study consisted of cDNA or gDNA derived from T cells, B-cell-depleted T cells, or PBMCs. Deeply sampled blood TCRbeta repertoires from subjects exposed to, actively infected with, or recovered from COVID-19 were included in the dataset. A freely available public database, intended as a resource for researchers studying the immune response to SARS-CoV-2, is where the repertoires were released. The samples were drawn from the first 160 participants of the ongoing ImmuneRACE study and from 950 to 1,500 subjects provided by 6 global collaborators. Nearly every sample came with metadata listing a de-identified subject ID, COVID-19 status, age in years and sex. Where HLA class I and class II types were available, the types were taken from metadata supplied by the sample provider, not from assay-based typing. Summary of the overall study and its limitations: The amount of clinical and demographic metadata varied by source and participant and was provided uncurated.

The immunoSEQ Assay, a bias-controlled multiplex PCR, was used to amplify TCRbeta CDR3 regions from genomic DNA. On the study's bioinformatics: Nucleated cell counts per sample were estimated from amplification of reference gene primers within the assay. Sequence reads were collapsed and filtered to measure the absolute abundance of every unique TCRbeta CDR3 rearrangement. For each sample, productive Simpson clonality was calculated by taking the square root of Simpson's diversity index across productive rearrangements. TCRdb provides this immuneACCESS table in a form limited to in-frame rearrangements. Some clones are lacking; in checked studies, under half of them reflect an unresolved V gene, and why the rest are absent is not known. From that table come the V and J calls and clone size; the DNA was used to work out D and trimming. The sample has 300,000 to 350,000 clones on record, about 90% of them singletons. The ten most abundant clones make up more than 0.8% of the sample.

The table lists this clone with a few counts. Its antigen is unknown. No much larger clone exists at a distance of one base, and base qualities are not known. In the prospective study, participants were about 18 to 100 years old, resided in about two dozen geographic areas of the United States, and were enrolled through a virtual design. In the prospective study, cohorts were assigned on the basis of participant-reported clinical history obtained from a screening survey and a study questionnaire. Recovered participants in ImmuneRACE Cohort 3 were defined as having two consecutive negative NP/OP PCR tests, clearance from a healthcare professional, or resolution of symptoms. Mobile phlebotomists in the prospective study collected whole blood, serum and a nasopharyngeal or oropharyngeal swab from every participant. Participants in the prospective study had the option to provide additional blood draws and questionnaires over an approximately 2-month period. Before DNA extraction, prospective study blood samples were shipped either frozen or at room temperature.

V loses 6 bases at its end and J loses 1 base; junction bases beyond the gene matches: 4. From the cysteine through the phenylalanine, the CDR3 covers 14 amino acids. Kept here is only the CDR3 DNA, which spans 42 bases and is read in frame from base 1. The germline V gene (reference sequence) gives CDR1 as SGHNT and CDR2 as YYREEE. Sequenced: PBMCs or T cells enriched from blood (not recorded which). The clonotype was recovered from a woman younger than 45 who had recovered from COVID-19. Recombination joined TRBV5-4 with TRBJ2-7, with TRBD1 identical over 10 junction bases. The CDR3 here reads CASTPGQGSYEQYF. The nucleotide sequence is given as TGTGCCAGCACACCGGGACAGGGGTCCTACGAGCAGTACTTC.